This T cell receptor (beta chain) stems from a study of beta chain features in type 1 diabetes (dated by TCRdb to 2017 to 2018). The study in broad terms: Mean age, gender distribution, total cell number and subset yield were not different between patients and healthy donors. Whereas all 30 or so donors provided naive and central memory subsets, regulatory and stem cell-like memory subsets were isolated from just 8 patients and roughly 8 healthy donors. A total of just under 110,000,000 sorted cells were examined across all samples, and RNA yield correlated strongly with the number of cells per subset. The study compared TCRB repertoires of sorted circulating CD4+ T cell subsets between recently diagnosed type 1 diabetes patients and matched healthy donors.

A single peripheral blood draw of approximately 0.11 L on average was collected from each donor into heparinised tubes. A BD FACSAria II and a panel including CD45RO, CCR7, CD25, CD127, CD95 and CD27 were used to sort naive, central memory, regulatory and stem cell-like memory CD4+ T cells. A purity above 95% was achieved for all sorted populations. PBMCs were isolated immediately by Lymphoprep density gradient centrifugation and stained directly without culture. Samples were stained and sorted in pairs, with one healthy donor and one patient per experiment, so that batch effects were minimized. The entire amount of isolated RNA was reverse transcribed using the High Capacity cDNA Reverse Transcription Kit, so the sequenced TCRB transcripts were expressed ones. Deep immunoSEQ sequencing was performed on naive, central memory and regulatory T cell samples, with an average of roughly 3.3 million total reads per sample. Sorted cells were lysed in RLT buffer and RNA was extracted with DNase-treated RNeasy Micro or Mini kits, depending on cell number. Each cell subset was processed separately to prevent cross-contamination, with patient and healthy donor samples processed together. The immunoSEQ multiplex PCR was used to amplify TCRB sequences from cDNA, yielding 87-bp fragments that span the CDR3 region. Sequencing of the amplicons was performed on the Illumina HiSeq platform. On the authors' methods: Synthetic template baselines were used to correct PCR bias computationally, reads within Hamming distance 2 were collapsed together, and singletons that could not be merged were discarded. Reads were aligned against IMGT to assign V, D and J genes, CDR3 length and insertions or deletions at six rearrangement sites. Within each subset, clonotype counts were normalized to the number of sorted cells before true diversity and Gini coefficients were calculated with the tcR R package. The overlap coefficient, calculated on TCRB nucleotide sequences, was used to quantify repertoire sharing. Imported from immuneACCESS, the table was reduced by TCRdb to in-frame sequences with V and J called. These copies leave out some clones; in studies compared against another copy, an unresolved V gene accounts for under half, and the cause of the remainder is not known. The V and J calls and the clone size are those of that table, but D and trimming were determined from the DNA. For this sample the table gives a few hundred thousand clones, of which over 8.5% were detected only once. The leading ten clones occupy about 0.6% of the sample.

The CDR3 runs 15 residues from the cysteine to the phenylalanine. Only the CDR3 part of the read is kept: 45 bases, read in frame from the first base. The V end gives up 3 bases and the J end 8 bases, leaving 7 bases in the junction not matched to a gene. CDR1 is given as LNHDA and CDR2 as SQIVND, both from the germline V gene (reference sequence). The table lists this clone with a few counts. It has no known antigen specificity. Qualities for individual bases were not recorded, and no much larger clone is one base off. What the research found in general, with its limitations: The naive, central memory and regulatory TCRB repertoires appeared to resemble one another more closely among patients than among healthy donors. Shorter templates might be favored by PCR, yet because patient and control samples were amplified and corrected together, any such skew would affect both groups equally. At VDJ recombination sites, type 1 diabetes patients had fewer insertions and more deleted nucleotides, which implies abnormalities in thymic rearrangement. In all four CD4+ subsets, TCRB CDR3 length was moderately but significantly shorter in type 1 diabetes patients. HLA sub-analyses involved small numbers of individuals, so any influence of HLA type on TCRB rearrangement remained unresolved. Because cDNA was sequenced instead of genomic DNA, highly expressing activated cells could be over-represented, though the groups showed no difference in activation or CD3 levels.

The rearrangement combines TRBV19 with TRBJ1-4, and 9 bases in between align with TRBD1. Input material: central memory CD4+ T cells from blood. The receptor was derived from a man younger than 45 with type 1 diabetes. The DNA reads as follows: TGTGCCAGTAGTATCCAGGGACAGGGATACGAAAAACTGTTTTTT. The resulting protein is CASSIQGQGYEKLFF.